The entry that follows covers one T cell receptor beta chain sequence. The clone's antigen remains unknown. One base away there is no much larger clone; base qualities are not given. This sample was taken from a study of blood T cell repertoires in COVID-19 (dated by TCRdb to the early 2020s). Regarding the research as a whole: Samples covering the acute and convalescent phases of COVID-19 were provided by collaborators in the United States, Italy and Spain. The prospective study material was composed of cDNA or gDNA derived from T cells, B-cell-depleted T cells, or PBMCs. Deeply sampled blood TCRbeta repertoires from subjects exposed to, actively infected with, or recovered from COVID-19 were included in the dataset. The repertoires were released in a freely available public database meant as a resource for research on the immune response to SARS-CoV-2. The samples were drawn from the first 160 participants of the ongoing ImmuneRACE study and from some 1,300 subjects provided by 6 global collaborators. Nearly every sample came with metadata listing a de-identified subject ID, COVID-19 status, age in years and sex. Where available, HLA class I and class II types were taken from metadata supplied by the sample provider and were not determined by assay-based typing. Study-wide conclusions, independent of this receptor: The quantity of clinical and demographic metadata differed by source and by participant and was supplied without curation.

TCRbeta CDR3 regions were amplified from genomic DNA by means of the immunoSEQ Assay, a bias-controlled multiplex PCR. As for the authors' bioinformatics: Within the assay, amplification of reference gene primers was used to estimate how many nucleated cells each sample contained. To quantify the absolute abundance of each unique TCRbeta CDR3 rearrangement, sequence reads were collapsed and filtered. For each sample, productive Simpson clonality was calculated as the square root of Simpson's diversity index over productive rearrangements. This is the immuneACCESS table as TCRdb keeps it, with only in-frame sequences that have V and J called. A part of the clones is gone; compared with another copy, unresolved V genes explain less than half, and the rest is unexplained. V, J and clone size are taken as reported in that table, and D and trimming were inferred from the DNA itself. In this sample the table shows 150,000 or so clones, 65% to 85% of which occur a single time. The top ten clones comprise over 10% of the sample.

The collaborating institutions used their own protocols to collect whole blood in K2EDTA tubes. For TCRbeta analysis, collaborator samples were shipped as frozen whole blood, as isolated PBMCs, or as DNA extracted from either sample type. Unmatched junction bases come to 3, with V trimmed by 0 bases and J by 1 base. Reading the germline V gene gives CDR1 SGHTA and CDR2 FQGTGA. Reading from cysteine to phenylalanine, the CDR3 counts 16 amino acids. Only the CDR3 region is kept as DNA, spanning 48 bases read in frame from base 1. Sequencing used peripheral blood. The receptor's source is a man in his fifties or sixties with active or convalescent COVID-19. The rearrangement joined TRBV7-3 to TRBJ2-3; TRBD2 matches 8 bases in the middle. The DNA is TGTGCCAGCAGCTTAACCGGGAGGGATGGCACAGATACGCAGTATTTT. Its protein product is CASSLTGRDGTDTQYF.